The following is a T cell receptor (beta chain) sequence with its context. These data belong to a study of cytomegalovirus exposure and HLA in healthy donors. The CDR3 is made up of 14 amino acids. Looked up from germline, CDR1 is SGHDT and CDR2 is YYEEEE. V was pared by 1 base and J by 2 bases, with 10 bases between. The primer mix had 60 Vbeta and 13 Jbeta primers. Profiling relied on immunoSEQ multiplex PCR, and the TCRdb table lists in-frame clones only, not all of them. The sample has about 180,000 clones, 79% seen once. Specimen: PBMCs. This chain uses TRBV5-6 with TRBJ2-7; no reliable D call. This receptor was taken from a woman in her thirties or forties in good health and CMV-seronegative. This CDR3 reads CASSLTRSTYEQYF. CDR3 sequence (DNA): TGTGCCAGCAGCTTGACAAGATCCACCTACGAGCAGTACTTC.